The next 28 T cell receptor beta chains were all read from a single sample in a study of blood T cell repertoires in COVID-19. Some clones are missing from TCRdb's copy, which holds only in-frame ones; the method was immunoSEQ multiplex PCR. The data contain more than 55,000 clones, approximately 79% of them singletons. Specimen: peripheral blood. The receptor set was obtained from a human donor in a cohort sampled during active COVID-19.

The chain joins TRBV19 to TRBJ2-1; D perhaps matches TRBD1 (6 bases). The CDR3 is 16 amino acids. V lost 6 bases to trimming and J lost 8 bases, with 23 bases between them. Germline CDR1 and CDR2: LNHDA and SQIVND (reference sequence). As DNA, the CDR3 is TGTGCCAGTAGAGCCCGGGGACAACATAACTCCGATGAGCAGTTCTTC. As protein: CASRARGQHNSDEQFF.

The chain joins TRBV6-2 or TRBV6-3 to TRBJ1-5; possibly TRBD1 for D (6 bases). The CDR3 runs to 16 residues. V gave up 0 bases and J gave up 5 bases, with 14 bases separating them. Germline V CDR1 and CDR2: MNHEY, SVGEGT. The DNA for the CDR3 is TGTGCCAGCAGTTACTCGGGAAGGACAGCCCATCAGCCCCAGCATTTT. It is translated as CASSYSGRTAHQPQHF.

In this sample, this clone turned up once. This rearrangement joins TRBV10-3 to TRBJ2-7; no clear D gene. V was trimmed by 8 bases and J by 0 bases, leaving 14 bases between them. The CDR3 extends over 14 amino acids. Germline V gene data show CDR1 as ENHRY and CDR2 as SYGVKD. As DNA, the CDR3 is TGTGCCATCGGCTCCCTCTCTAGCTCCTACGAGCAGTACTTC. Translated, it gives CAIGSLSSSYEQYF.

The gene calls are TRBV6-5 and TRBJ1-5; maybe TRBD1 (6 bases). The germline V gene encodes CDR1 MNHEY and CDR2 SVGAGI. This CDR3 is built from 14 residues. V gave up 5 bases and J gave up 5 bases, with 13 bases separating them. This chain's CDR3 is CASSPGEGYQPQHF. Here the CDR3 DNA reads TGTGCCAGCAGTCCAGGGGAGGGCTATCAGCCCCAGCATTTT.

The chain links TRBV12-3 or TRBV12-4 to TRBJ1-5, with 7 bases matching TRBD1. The CDR3 length is 13 residues. The J segment lost 5 bases and the V segment lost 6 bases, leaving 4 bases of the junction unmatched. DNA for the CDR3: TGTGCCAGCAGCCAAGACAGGGATCAGCCCCAGCATTTT. Encoded protein: CASSQDRDQPQHF.

The V gene is TRBV3-1 (or the pseudogene TRBV3-2), the J gene TRBJ1-1, with D possibly matching TRBD1 (5 bases). CDR1 is LGHDT, CDR2 YNNKEL, per germline (reference sequence). CDR3 size: 14 residues. The V gene lost 1 base and the J gene lost 5 bases, with 11 bases spanning the gap. For the CDR3, the DNA is TGTGCCAGCAGCCAAGTCGACAGTCAGACTGAAGCTTTCTTT. Residues: CASSQVDSQTEAFF.

V is TRBV28 and J is TRBJ1-2, with D possibly being TRBD1 (6 bases). The germline V and J ends were trimmed by 4 bases and 3 bases, with 18 bases remaining between them. CDR3 length: 16 amino acids. Germline loops: CDR1 MDHEN, CDR2 SYDVKM. This CDR3 reads CASSSHRAEKDYGYTF. The CDR3 nucleotides read TGTGCCAGCAGTTCACACAGGGCAGAGAAGGACTATGGCTACACCTTC.

The rearrangement uses TRBV11-2 and TRBJ1-5; 11 nucleotides match TRBD1. The CDR3 is 15 residues long. J lost 7 bases, V lost 1 base, and 3 bases had no gene match. CDR1 is SGHAT and CDR2 is FQNNGV in the germline V gene. CDR3 sequence: CASSLGTGGFQPQHF. The CDR3 coding sequence is TGTGCCAGCAGCTTAGGGACAGGGGGCTTCCAGCCCCAGCATTTT.

CDR3 bases: TGTGCCAGCAGCTTAACCGGTAGCGGGAGCTCCTACGAGCAGTACTTC. Its protein is CASSLTGSGSSYEQYF. The V and J genes are TRBV7-3 and TRBJ2-7; 9 positions agree with TRBD2. The CDR3 is 16 residues long. V was pared by 0 bases and J by 0 bases, with 3 bases of the junction left unmatched. In germline, CDR1 is SGHTA, CDR2 FQGTGA.

This chain uses TRBV19 with TRBJ1-2; 8 bases agree with TRBD1. Per the germline V gene, CDR1 is LNHDA and CDR2 is SQIVND (reference sequence). CDR3 length: 17 residues. After removal of 5 bases from V and 0 bases from J, the junction contained 11 bases not matched to a gene. This CDR3 is CASSVGQGQLANYGYTF. CDR3 DNA: TGTGCCAGTAGTGTCGGACAGGGCCAATTAGCTAACTATGGCTACACCTTC. The full variable domain, with the rest looked up from reference TRBV19 and TRBJ1-2, is DGGITQSPKYLFRKEGQNVTLSCEQNLNHDAMYWYRQDPGQGLRLIYYSQIVNDFQKGDIAEGYSVSREKKESFPLTVTSAQKNPTAFYLCASSVGQGQLANYGYTFGSGTRLTVV.

V and J are TRBV19 and TRBJ2-7; D not resolved. CDR1 is LNHDA and CDR2 is SQIVND in the germline V gene (reference sequence). This CDR3 region has 14 residues. Trimming removed 3 bases from V and 2 bases from J, with 11 bases in between. In DNA, the CDR3 is TGTGCCAGTAGTATGGCGGCTCGCCCCTACGAGCAGTACTTC. It yields the protein CASSMAARPYEQYF.

This clone turned up a few times. The CDR3 nucleotides are TGTGCCAGCAGCCTACCCTCCGATGGCTACACCTTC. Amino acids: CASSLPSDGYTF. J is TRBJ1-2 and V is TRBV9, with D unclear. The germline CDR1 and CDR2 sequences are SGDLS and YYNGEE. CDR3 length equals 12 residues. Trimming removed 4 bases at V and 6 bases at J, with 10 bases between.

The CDR3 nucleotides read TGTGCCAGCTCACCCCTCAGGGCAACTAATGAAAAACTGTTTTTT. Its protein product is CASSPLRATNEKLFF. The chain has TRBV18 and TRBJ1-4, with TRBD1 as a possible D gene (5 bases). CDR3 length: 15 amino acids. With 3 bases removed from V and 0 bases from J, the gap between germline ends came to 8 bases. Germline V CDR1 and CDR2: KGHSH, LQKENI.

The chain carries TRBV28 and TRBJ2-1, with a weak D call TRBD1 (6 bases). V was pared by 6 bases and J by 0 bases, with 30 bases between. Per germline, CDR1 MDHEN and CDR2 SYDVKM. The CDR3 totals 21 residues. The DNA of the CDR3 is TGTGCCAGCAGCCACCCCATGGTGTGGGGGCGTATTGTCGACTCCTACAATGAGCAGTTCTTC. Its protein is CASSHPMVWGRIVDSYNEQFF. Supplemented by reference TRBV28 and TRBJ2-1, the full variable domain reads DVKVTQSSRYLVKRTGEKVFLECVQDMDHENMFWYRQDPGLGLRLIYFSYDVKMKEKGDIPEGYSVSREKKERFSLILESASTNQTSMYLCASSHPMVWGRIVDSYNEQFFGPGTRLTVL.

The chain combines TRBV6-2 or TRBV6-3 with TRBJ1-5; D not certain. V was clipped by 0 bases and J by 4 bases, with 10 bases between them. CDR1 MNHEY and CDR2 SVGEGT come from the germline V gene. This CDR3 has 15 residues. The CDR3 sequence: CASSYSNVENQPQHF. The CDR3 nucleotides read TGTGCCAGCAGTTACTCGAATGTGGAGAATCAGCCCCAGCATTTT.

The CDR3 sequence: CASSLVIGGLYEQYF. The DNA for the CDR3 is TGTGCCAGCAGCTTAGTGATTGGAGGGCTCTACGAGCAGTACTTC. The chain uses TRBV11-2 and TRBJ2-7, with D perhaps matching TRBD2 (6 bases). CDR1 and CDR2 (germline): SGHAT, FQNNGV. V shed 1 base and J shed 3 bases, with 13 bases lying between them. The CDR3 runs to 15 residues.

The chain combines TRBV5-1 with TRBJ1-1; D is perhaps TRBD1 (5 bases). Trimming left V 3 bases short and J 1 base short, with 10 bases between. The CDR3 is 14 residues long. Germline-derived CDR1 and CDR2 are SGHRS and YFSETQ. This CDR3 is CASSSGHPNTEAFF. The CDR3, as DNA: TGCGCCAGCAGCTCAGGACACCCGAACACTGAAGCTTTCTTT.

The rearrangement uses TRBV11-3 and TRBJ2-3, with D unresolved. Germline V CDR1 and CDR2: SGHNT, YENEEA. The CDR3 covers 14 residues. V was pared by 2 bases and J by 4 bases, with 10 bases between. In DNA, the CDR3 is TGTGCCAGCAGCTTATCCCAAACGGCAGATACGCAGTATTTT. This translates into CASSLSQTADTQYF.

This clone has more than one count but fewer than ten. The DNA of the CDR3 is TGTGCCTGGAGTGTTGGGACAGGGAGAATGAACACTGAAGCTTTCTTT. Protein sequence: CAWSVGTGRMNTEAFF. V and J are TRBV30 and TRBJ1-1; 9 bases align to TRBD1. There are 16 residues in the CDR3. The V segment lost 0 bases and the J segment 0 bases; nucleotides outside the gene matches: 5. CDR1 and CDR2 from the germline V gene are GTSNPN and SVGIG (reference sequence). Full variable domain (missing parts from reference TRBV30 and TRBJ1-1): SQTIHQWPATLVQPVGSPLSLECTVEGTSNPNLYWYRQAAGRGLQLLFYSVGIGQISSEVPQNLSASRPQDRQFILSSKKLLLSDSGFYLCAWSVGTGRMNTEAFFGQGTRLTVV.

This chain uses TRBV7-3 with TRBJ2-3, with D maybe TRBD2 (5 bases). The CDR3 has 15 amino acids. V was trimmed by 4 bases and J by 8 bases, leaving 19 bases between them. Germline lookup yields CDR1 SGHTA and CDR2 FQGTGA. CDR3 sequence reads: CASSSQPGADVTQYF. Here the CDR3 DNA reads TGTGCCAGCAGCTCGCAACCTGGAGCGGACGTTACGCAGTATTTT.

The CDR3: CASSDPGLAKSPDNEQFF. In DNA, the CDR3 is TGTGCCAGCAGCGACCCGGGACTAGCAAAATCACCCGACAATGAGCAGTTCTTC. J is TRBJ2-1 and V is TRBV7-2; 9 bases fit TRBD2. Trimming removed 5 bases from V and 5 bases from J; junction bases left unmatched: 16. CDR1 SGHTA and CDR2 FQGNSA come from the germline V gene. This CDR3 has 18 residues.

The sample holds a few counts of this clone. V is TRBV3-1 (or the pseudogene TRBV3-2) and J is TRBJ1-6; 8 nucleotides match TRBD1. V shed 4 bases and J 6 bases; nucleotides not matched to a gene: 5. The CDR3 is 15 amino acids. Germline V gene data show CDR1 as LGHDT and CDR2 as YNNKEL (reference sequence). The CDR3 spells CASSPGTGSNSPLHF. The CDR3 bases are TGTGCCAGCAGCCCCGGGACAGGCAGTAATTCACCCCTCCACTTT.

The chain combines TRBV6-2 or TRBV6-3 with TRBJ2-7, with 8 bases lining up with TRBD1. CDR3 length equals 14 residues. CDR1 MNHEY and CDR2 SVGEGT come from the germline V gene. The V and J ends lost 6 bases and 1 base, in that order; junction bases with no gene match: 5. The CDR3 region is CASSAWTGSYEQYF. The CDR3 bases are TGTGCCAGCAGCGCATGGACAGGGTCCTACGAGCAGTACTTC.

The rearrangement joins TRBV29-1 to TRBJ2-5; TRBD2 agrees at 11 bases. V shed 7 bases and J 2 bases; nucleotides not matched to a gene: 6. CDR1 is SQVTM and CDR2 is ANQGSEA in the germline V gene. CDR3 size: 14 residues. The CDR3 sequence: CSAWLAGGQETQYF. The DNA of the CDR3 is TGCAGCGCATGGTTAGCGGGAGGGCAAGAGACCCAGTACTTC.

The CDR3 DNA is TGTGCCAGCAGCGCTTTAGGACGGACTTACACTGAAGCTTTCTTT. This codes for CASSALGRTYTEAFF. The chain has TRBV7-9 and TRBJ1-1; D is unclear. The CDR3 has 15 residues. V lost 5 bases to trimming and J lost 3 bases, with 16 bases between them. Germline assignment: CDR1 SEHNR and CDR2 FQNEAQ (reference sequence).

This clone was seen only a few times. J is TRBJ1-5 and V is TRBV19, with TRBD1 identical over 7 bases. The CDR3 sequence is 15 residues long. From germline, CDR1 is LNHDA and CDR2 SQIVND (reference sequence). After removal of 5 bases from V and 4 bases from J, the junction contained 8 bases not matched to a gene. CDR3 protein: CASSEQHRGNQPQHF. For the CDR3, the DNA is TGTGCCAGTAGTGAACAACACAGGGGTAATCAGCCCCAGCATTTT.

The V call is TRBV7-2, the J call TRBJ2-7; 9 positions match TRBD2. This CDR3 contains 16 residues. Per germline, CDR1 SGHTA and CDR2 FQGNSA. J was trimmed by 6 bases and V by 4 bases; bases with no gene match: 13. CDR3 amino acids: CASSSAPGLARVEQYF. CDR3 nucleotides: TGTGCCAGCAGCTCCGCTCCGGGACTAGCCCGAGTCGAGCAGTACTTC. Together with reference TRBV7-2 and TRBJ2-7, the CDR3 gives the full variable domain: GAGVSQSPSNKVTEKGKDVELRCDPISGHTALYWYRQSLGQGLEFLIYFQGNSAPDKSGLPSDRFSAERTGGSVSTLTIQRTQQEDSAVYLCASSSAPGLARVEQYFGPGTRLTVT.

The rearrangement uses TRBV7-3 and TRBJ2-1, with D perhaps matching TRBD2 (6 bases). The CDR3 is made up of 14 amino acids. V dropped 5 bases and J dropped 9 bases, with 17 bases sitting between them. CDR1 SGHTA and CDR2 FQGTGA come from the germline V gene. The CDR3 DNA reads as TGTGCCAGCAGCCCCATGAACGCGCGGGGTGAGCAGTTCTTC. Amino acids: CASSPMNARGEQFF.